Following are 8 T cell receptor beta chains from one sample sequenced in a study of cytomegalovirus exposure and HLA in healthy donors. The primer mix had 60 Vbeta and 13 Jbeta primers. Sequencing used immunoSEQ multiplex PCR; TCRdb keeps in-frame clones, though not all of them. In the table there are about 120,000 clones, about three quarters of which are singletons. The specimen sequenced was PBMCs. The origin of the receptors is a human donor in good health.

This chain uses TRBV5-6 with TRBJ1-3; TRBD1 matches 12 bases. CDR1 is SGHDT, CDR2 YYEEEE, per germline. CDR3 length equals 16 residues. The junction had 2 bases not matched to a gene; V was cut back by 0 bases and J by 4 bases. This chain's CDR3 is CASSLAGQGAGNTIYF. CDR3 coding DNA: TGTGCCAGCAGCTTGGCGGGACAGGGGGCAGGAAACACCATATATTTT.

This clone was seen only once. The gene calls are TRBV7-9 and TRBJ1-2, with D perhaps TRBD1 (6 bases). V lost 1 base, J lost 4 bases, and 13 bases lay in between. From germline, CDR1 is SEHNR and CDR2 FQNEAQ (reference sequence). The CDR3 covers 15 residues. CDR3 sequence: CASSLVRTVFYGYTF. CDR3 sequence (DNA): TGTGCCAGCAGCTTAGTCCGGACAGTTTTCTATGGCTACACCTTC.

This clone was observed a handful of times. This rearrangement joins TRBV14 to TRBJ1-4; 8 nucleotides line up with TRBD1. CDR1 and CDR2 from the germline V gene are SGHDN and FVKESK. The junction had 6 bases not matched to a gene; V was cut back by 0 bases and J by 3 bases. The CDR3 is made up of 17 amino acids. CDR3 region: CASSQESVRGPNEKLFF. The CDR3 DNA follows: TGTGCCAGCAGCCAAGAATCTGTCAGGGGGCCTAATGAAAAACTGTTTTTT.

The chain couples TRBV28 to TRBJ1-5, with a weak D call TRBD1 (5 bases). The CDR3 is 15 residues long. Germline V gene lookup returns CDR1 MDHEN and CDR2 SYDVKM. V was cut by 2 bases and J by 0 bases, with 8 bases left in between. The CDR3 spells CASSLGRASNQPQHF. CDR3 sequence (DNA): TGTGCCAGCAGTTTAGGCAGGGCTAGCAATCAGCCCCAGCATTTT.

This clone appeared once. V usage is TRBV6-5 and J usage is TRBJ1-2; TRBD1 might be the D (5 bases). CDR1 MNHEY and CDR2 SVGAGI come from the germline V gene. V gave up 0 bases and J gave up 1 base, with 12 bases separating them. There are 16 residues in the CDR3. In DNA form, the CDR3 reads TGTGCCAGCAGTTACTCGGGCGGGGCCGATAACTATGGCTACACCTTC. This sequence encodes CASSYSGGADNYGYTF.

The genes are TRBV2 and TRBJ1-5; 7 nucleotides agree with TRBD1. V lost 3 bases, J lost 6 bases, and 8 bases stayed unmatched. Germline CDR1 and CDR2: SNHLY and FYNNEI. CDR3 length: 15 amino acids. The CDR3 loop reads CASSETEGAIQPQHF. DNA for the CDR3: TGTGCCAGCAGTGAGACTGAGGGGGCTATTCAGCCCCAGCATTTT.

The chain has TRBV25-1 and TRBJ2-1; 9 nucleotides agree with TRBD2. CDR1 MGHDK and CDR2 SYGVNS come from the germline V gene. This CDR3 region has 16 residues. Trimming took 0 bases from V and 10 from J; bases not matched to a gene: 10. The CDR3 region has the DNA TGTGCCAGCAGTGAATATAGAGGAGCGGGGGGCCACGAGCAGTTCTTC. This sequence encodes CASSEYRGAGGHEQFF.

The gene calls are TRBV7-8 and TRBJ2-7, with a weak D call TRBD2 (5 bases). The V end was cut by 0 bases, the J end by 3 bases, with 12 bases between. The CDR3 covers 15 residues. CDR1 and CDR2 (germline): SGHVS, FQNEAQ. As DNA, the CDR3 is TGTGCCAGCAGCTTAGCGGGCGGGCCGGGCTACGAGCAGTACTTC. Its translation: CASSLAGGPGYEQYF.